One and the same sample provided the 28 T cell receptor beta chains below, sequenced in a study of cytomegalovirus exposure and HLA in healthy donors. It was with 60 Vbeta and 13 Jbeta primers that the PCR ran. Data came from immunoSEQ multiplex PCR; TCRdb stores just in-frame clones and leaves some out. Here the sample spans 150,000 or so clones, around 84% being singletons. The specimen sequenced was PBMCs. The receptors originated from a man aged 35 to 55 in good health and CMV-seropositive.

This clone occurred a few times. The chain couples TRBV7-2 to TRBJ2-7; TRBD1 aligns across 8 bases. The CDR3 consists of 14 residues. The trim removed 3 bases at V and 2 bases at J, leaving 3 bases unmatched. The germline V gene has CDR1 SGHTA and CDR2 FQGNSA. The CDR3 here is CASSFGTGAYEQYF. CDR3 in DNA: TGTGCCAGCAGCTTCGGGACAGGAGCCTACGAGCAGTACTTC.

V usage is TRBV7-8 and J usage is TRBJ2-5; no definite D call. This CDR3 region has 13 residues. V was clipped by 3 bases and J by 3 bases, with 8 bases between them. The germline V gene encodes CDR1 SGHVS and CDR2 FQNEAQ. The CDR3 loop reads CASSLVYKETQYF. The CDR3 bases are TGTGCCAGCAGCTTGGTTTACAAAGAGACCCAGTACTTC.

The gene calls are TRBV25-1 and TRBJ2-7; D is unresolved. V was trimmed by 4 bases and J by 6 bases, leaving 13 bases between them. This CDR3 contains 13 residues. Germline lookup yields CDR1 MGHDK and CDR2 SYGVNS. CDR3 loop: CASSVEGWSEQYF. As DNA, the CDR3 is TGTGCCAGCAGTGTGGAAGGTTGGAGCGAGCAGTACTTC.

The V call is TRBV10-3, the J call TRBJ1-3; 7 nucleotides align to TRBD1. V dropped 6 bases and J dropped 2; count of bases not matched to a gene: 1. The V gene's germline CDR1 is ENHRY and CDR2 SYGVKD. The CDR3 runs to 13 residues. The CDR3 region is CAIRGTAGNTIYF. In DNA form, the CDR3 reads TGTGCCATCAGAGGGACAGCTGGAAACACCATATATTTT.

The chain uses TRBV12-2 and TRBJ1-1. TRBV12-2 is termed a pseudogene. The CDR3 covers 14 residues. The DNA for the CDR3 is TGTGCAAGTCGCTTAATCCCGTGGAACACTGAAGCTTTCTTT. Its protein product is CASRLIPWNTEAFF.

The genes are TRBV29-1 and TRBJ2-1; 11 positions match TRBD2. J gave up 3 bases and V 3 bases, and 4 bases lay outside the gene matches. The germline gives CDR1 SQVTM, CDR2 ANQGSEA. This CDR3 has 15 amino acids. CDR3: CSVELAGGFYNEQFF. DNA for the CDR3: TGCAGCGTTGAGCTAGCGGGGGGATTCTACAATGAGCAGTTCTTC.

The chain combines TRBV7-9 with TRBJ2-2, with TRBD2 matching over 8 bases. Germline CDR1 SEHNR, CDR2 FQNEAQ (reference sequence). V shed 2 bases and J 4 bases; nucleotides not matched to a gene: 15. CDR3 length: 19 amino acids. This chain's CDR3 is CASSLYRLREGLGTGELFF. CDR3 in DNA: TGTGCCAGCAGCTTATACCGCCTCCGGGAGGGCCTCGGCACCGGGGAGCTGTTTTTT.

In its sample, this clone was seen once. Germline is not matched at one junction end, which may reflect a read error. V and J are TRBV19 and TRBJ2-6; 9 nucleotides align to TRBD1. CDR3 length: 12 amino acids. Germline V lookup: CDR1 LNHDA, CDR2 SQIVND (reference sequence). CDR3: CASSLGQGLLSF. CDR3 sequence (DNA): TGTGCCAGTAGTCTAGGACAGGGGCTCCTCAGTTTC.

The chain is built from TRBV28 and TRBJ2-6, with D possibly being TRBD1 (6 bases). This CDR3 contains 15 residues. CDR1 is MDHEN, CDR2 SYDVKM, per germline. V was pared by 4 bases and J by 3 bases, with 10 bases between. CDR3: CASSSPGVGANVLTF. The CDR3 DNA reads TGTGCCAGCAGTTCCCCAGGGGTTGGGGCCAACGTCCTGACTTTC.

The J gene is TRBJ2-2, the V gene TRBV5-1, with 7 bases matching TRBD2. With 4 bases clipped from V and 2 bases from J, the junction kept 5 bases outside the gene matches. The CDR3 runs 15 residues. Germline lookup yields CDR1 SGHRS and CDR2 YFSETQ. This CDR3 is CASSPRDYNTGELFF. CDR3 coding DNA: TGCGCCAGCAGCCCCCGGGACTATAACACCGGGGAGCTGTTTTTT.

The V and J genes are TRBV29-1 and TRBJ1-3; no reliable D call. The CDR3 length is 11 residues. In germline, CDR1 is SQVTM, CDR2 ANQGSEA. V shed 4 bases and J shed 2 bases, with 3 bases lying between them. Written as DNA, the CDR3 is TGCAGCGTTGCAGCTGGAAACACCATATATTTT. Translation: CSVAAGNTIYF.

V and J are TRBV6-1 and TRBJ1-1; D perhaps matches TRBD1 (6 bases). Trimming removed 2 bases from V and 7 bases from J, with 17 bases in between. Germline-derived CDR1 and CDR2 are MNHNS and SASEGT. There are 15 residues in the CDR3. CDR3 residues: CASSESGGGGLEAFF. Written as DNA, the CDR3 is TGTGCCAGCAGTGAATCGGGGGGGGGCGGCCTTGAAGCTTTCTTT.

V and J are TRBV5-1 and TRBJ1-1; no clear D gene. V dropped 4 bases and J dropped 0 bases, with 10 bases sitting between them. The CDR3 consists of 14 residues. Germline V gene lookup returns CDR1 SGHRS and CDR2 YFSETQ. CDR3 nucleotides: TGCGCCAGCAGCGTGGACGGTCTGAACACTGAAGCTTTCTTT. Protein sequence: CASSVDGLNTEAFF.

The chain joins TRBV27 to TRBJ2-2, with 11 bases fitting TRBD2. This CDR3 is built from 19 residues. CDR1 and CDR2 from the germline V gene are MNHEY and SMNVEV (reference sequence). V dropped 0 bases and J dropped 5; count of bases not matched to a gene: 11. As DNA, the CDR3 is TGTGCCAGCAGTTTATCGGGGACTAGCGGCCTCGTGGGGACCGGGGAGCTGTTTTTT. It is translated as CASSLSGTSGLVGTGELFF.

This chain connects TRBV9 to TRBJ2-7, with TRBD2 matching 10 bases. Losses at the gene ends were 3 bases for V and 3 bases for J; bases not matched to a gene: 3. The germline V gene has CDR1 SGDLS and CDR2 YYNGEE. The CDR3 consists of 14 residues. This chain's CDR3 is CASSEGLASYEQYF. The CDR3 DNA reads TGTGCCAGCAGCGAGGGACTAGCGAGCTACGAGCAGTACTTC.

V usage is TRBV5-4 and J usage is TRBJ2-7; D is perhaps TRBD1 (5 bases). Per germline, CDR1 SGHNT and CDR2 YYREEE (reference sequence). CDR3 size: 14 residues. V was cut by 3 bases and J by 3 bases, with 13 bases left in between. The DNA for the CDR3 is TGTGCCAGCAGCTCTTCCTCAGGGATCTACGAGCAGTACTTC. Protein product: CASSSSSGIYEQYF.

The chain recombines TRBV29-1 with TRBJ2-1; the D is unclear. CDR3 length: 13 residues. V was trimmed by 4 bases and J by 0 bases, leaving 7 bases between them. CDR1 SQVTM and CDR2 ANQGSEA come from the germline V gene. The CDR3 spells CSVALSSYNEQFF. Here the CDR3 DNA reads TGCAGCGTTGCCCTCAGCTCCTACAATGAGCAGTTCTTC.

The chain combines TRBV5-4 with TRBJ2-7; D possibly corresponds to TRBD1 (6 bases). The CDR3 length is 14 residues. Germline CDR1 SGHNT, CDR2 YYREEE (reference sequence). V was cut by 2 bases and J by 2 bases, with 11 bases left in between. DNA for the CDR3: TGTGCCAGCAGCTTAGGGGACAAACCCTACGAGCAGTACTTC. This codes for CASSLGDKPYEQYF.

The CDR3 region is CASRQTGTSGSSYEQYF. DNA of the CDR3: TGTGCCAGCAGACAGACCGGGACTAGCGGGAGCTCCTACGAGCAGTACTTC. V is TRBV11-2 and J is TRBJ2-5, with 14 nucleotides matching TRBD2. The J call is doubtful: the DNA matches TRBJ2-7 better. There are 17 residues in the CDR3. From germline, CDR1 is SGHAT and CDR2 FQNNGV.

This clone was counted between two and nine times. CDR3 bases: TGTGCCATCAGTGTGCATGGGCGGGAGGACCACAATGAGCAGTTCTTC. It yields the protein CAISVHGREDHNEQFF. The V and J genes are TRBV10-3 and TRBJ2-1, with 8 nucleotides matching TRBD2. CDR1 and CDR2 (germline): ENHRY, SYGVKD. V gave up 4 bases and J gave up 5 bases; unmatched junction bases: 10. The CDR3 has 16 amino acids.

This chain connects TRBV6-1 to TRBJ2-1; 8 bases are a match to TRBD2. Per the germline V gene, CDR1 is MNHNS and CDR2 is SASEGT. This CDR3 is 14 amino acids long. V lost 4 bases and J lost 12; bases outside the gene matches: 11. CDR3 coding DNA: TGTGCCAGCAGTGGGGGGGGAGCGGGAGTGTGGCAGTTCTTC. Its protein product is CASSGGGAGVWQFF.

The chain is built from TRBV6-5 and TRBJ1-2, with 7 bases matching TRBD1. Germline loops: CDR1 MNHEY, CDR2 SVGAGI. Trimming took 0 bases from V and 5 from J; bases not matched to a gene: 6. The CDR3 consists of 15 residues. The CDR3 DNA is TGTGCCAGCAGTTACTCAGGGGGCGATGGATATGGCTACACCTTC. It translates to CASSYSGGDGYGYTF.

This chain links TRBV12-5 with TRBJ1-1; TRBD1 matches 9 bases. CDR1 LGHNT and CDR2 FRNRAP come from the germline V gene. V was clipped by 4 bases and J by 5 bases; unmatched bases: 8. The length of the CDR3 is 15 residues. CDR3 amino acids: CASGSGTGPWTEAFF. CDR3 DNA: TGTGCTAGTGGTTCCGGGACAGGGCCTTGGACTGAAGCTTTCTTT.

The rearrangement uses TRBV5-4 and TRBJ2-2, with 10 bases matching TRBD2. Germline loops: CDR1 SGHNT, CDR2 YYREEE (reference sequence). The CDR3 length is 16 residues. Trimming took 4 bases from V and 4 from J; bases not matched to a gene: 7. CDR3 residues: CASSPGLAYGTGELFF. In nucleotides, the CDR3 is TGTGCCAGCAGCCCGGGACTAGCGTATGGCACCGGGGAGCTGTTTTTT.

The CDR3: CASTSRVNEKLFF. The CDR3 coding sequence is TGTGCCAGTACGAGCAGGGTGAATGAAAAACTGTTTTTT. V and J are TRBV19 and TRBJ1-4, with D possibly TRBD1 on 5 matching bases. The CDR3 covers 13 residues. CDR1 LNHDA and CDR2 SQIVND come from the germline V gene (reference sequence). Trimming stripped 7 bases from V and 5 bases from J, with 11 bases between.

This clone was seen a handful of times. V usage is TRBV4-1 and J usage is TRBJ1-1, with 8 bases identical to TRBD1. The CDR3 is 14 amino acids. Per germline, CDR1 MGHRA and CDR2 YSYEKL. V lost 4 bases and J lost 5; bases outside the gene matches: 6. Written as DNA, the CDR3 is TGCGCCAGCAGCCCTAGACAGGGGTGGACTGAAGCTTTCTTT. Protein: CASSPRQGWTEAFF.

The rearrangement joins TRBV18 to TRBJ2-5; D is perhaps TRBD1 (5 bases). V lost 6 bases and J 1 base, leaving 12 bases between the germline ends. Germline-derived CDR1 and CDR2 are KGHSH and LQKENI. This CDR3 contains 14 residues. The CDR3 DNA follows: TGTGCCAGCTCCCCCTTGGACACCCAAGAGACCCAGTACTTC. It translates to CASSPLDTQETQYF.

As for this clone: At one end, the junction sequence differs from germline, possibly due to a read error. The CDR3 is CSSSGTGGPSTNEKLFF. In DNA, the CDR3 is TGTTCCAGCAGCGGGACAGGGGGTCCATCAACTAATGAAAAACTGTTTTTT. The chain couples TRBV7-9 to TRBJ1-4; 11 positions agree with TRBD1. CDR1 and CDR2 (germline): SEHNR, FQNEAQ (reference sequence). The CDR3 is 17 residues long.